This passage covers 16 T cell receptor beta chains from one sample sequenced in a study of beta chain features in type 1 diabetes. Every isolated RNA sample was fully reverse transcribed, so sequencing captured expressed TCRB transcripts. Sequenced by immunoSEQ multiplex PCR; TCRdb stores in-frame clones only, minus some. The sample holds roughly 450,000 clones, approximately 14% seen once. Specimen: naive CD4+ T cells from blood. The receptors come from a young man in good health.

The chain uses TRBV9 and TRBJ2-5; D might be TRBD1 (5 bases). The CDR3 loop spans 15 amino acids. Germline-derived CDR1 and CDR2 are SGDLS and YYNGEE. Trimming left V 4 bases short and J 3 bases short, with 16 bases between. The CDR3 reads CASSPRPDRKETQYF. For the CDR3, the DNA is TGTGCCAGCAGCCCTCGACCTGACAGAAAAGAGACCCAGTACTTC.

The rearrangement uses TRBV5-1 and TRBJ2-4, with TRBD1 matching over 11 bases. The CDR3 has 16 residues. J gave up 9 bases and V 3 bases, and 11 bases lay outside the gene matches. From germline, CDR1 is SGHRS and CDR2 YFSETQ. CDR3 in amino acids: CASSSGQGEPLGIQYF. The CDR3 DNA is TGCGCCAGCAGCTCGGGACAGGGGGAGCCGTTAGGCATTCAGTACTTC.

The V and J genes are TRBV6-6 and TRBJ2-1; 9 bases match TRBD1. Trimming at V came to 6 bases and at J to 7 bases, leaving 4 bases not matched to a gene. This CDR3 region has 13 residues. The V gene's germline CDR1 is MNHNY and CDR2 SVGAGI (reference sequence). CDR3 sequence (DNA): TGTGCCAGCAGGAAGGACAGGGGAAATGAGCAGTTCTTC. Amino acids: CASRKDRGNEQFF.

This clone was counted between two and nine times. The V gene is TRBV4-3, the J gene TRBJ2-1, with D tentatively TRBD2 (5 bases). In germline, CDR1 is LGHNA, CDR2 YSLEER. This CDR3 spans 14 amino acids. V lost 3 bases and J 9 bases, leaving 15 bases between the germline ends. The CDR3 nucleotides read TGCGCCAGCAGCCACGGAGACCTAGCAAGTGAGCAGTTCTTC. Its translation is CASSHGDLASEQFF.

This clone was found a few times. The chain links TRBV5-4 to TRBJ1-5, with D unclear. The germline V gene encodes CDR1 SGHNT and CDR2 YYREEE (reference sequence). The V end was cut by 1 base, the J end by 6 bases, with 5 bases between. CDR3 length: 12 residues. CDR3 sequence: CASSLWGQPQHF. The CDR3 nucleotides are TGTGCCAGCAGCTTGTGGGGTCAGCCCCAGCATTTT.

The sample holds a few counts of this clone. This sequence joins TRBV18 and TRBJ2-7; D tentatively reads TRBD1 or TRBD2 (5 bases each). Trimming stripped 1 base from V and 4 bases from J, with 23 bases between. The germline V gene has CDR1 KGHSH and CDR2 LQKENI. There are 18 residues in the CDR3. The CDR3: CASSPQRKAGTVPYEQYF. The CDR3 DNA sequence: TGTGCCAGCTCACCACAGAGGAAGGCAGGGACGGTACCTTACGAGCAGTACTTC.

V is TRBV5-7 and J is TRBJ1-2, with no clear D. TRBV5-7 is an open reading frame, and its role is uncertain. V gave up 4 bases and J gave up 0 bases, with 7 bases separating them. The CDR3 is 13 amino acids. The CDR3 coding sequence is TGTGCCAGCAGCACAAGACCTAACTATGGCTACACCTTC. This sequence encodes CASSTRPNYGYTF.

V is TRBV4-2 and J is TRBJ2-4; 10 bases are shared with TRBD1. The V gene end was trimmed by 4 bases and the J gene end by 3 bases; junction bases not matched to a gene: 6. CDR1 and CDR2 (germline): LGHNA, YNFKEQ. This CDR3 has 16 residues. The CDR3 loop reads CASSPRDRGVKNIQYF. The CDR3 DNA is TGTGCCAGCAGCCCTCGGGACAGGGGAGTCAAAAACATTCAGTACTTC.

This sequence joins TRBV7-9 and TRBJ2-3; no reliable D call. The CDR3 runs 14 residues. Trimming removed 5 bases at V and 5 bases at J, with 14 bases between. Germline values: CDR1 SEHNR, CDR2 FQNEAQ (reference sequence). The CDR3 spells CASSQSWVGDTQYF. CDR3 bases: TGTGCCAGCAGCCAGTCGTGGGTAGGAGATACGCAGTATTTT.

This clone was detected a few times. This sequence joins TRBV18 and TRBJ2-3; no definite D call. Germline assignment: CDR1 KGHSH and CDR2 LQKENI. The germline V and J ends were trimmed by 2 bases and 4 bases, with 4 bases remaining between them. The CDR3 consists of 12 residues. The CDR3 nucleotides are TGTGCCAGCTCACCATGGGCAGATACGCAGTATTTT. This translates into CASSPWADTQYF. The entire variable domain, with the rest obtained from reference TRBV18 and TRBJ2-3, is as follows: NAGVMQNPRHLVRRRGQEARLRCSPMKGHSHVYWYRQLPEEGLKFMVYLQKENIIDESGMPKERFSAEFPKEGPSILRIQQVVRGDSAAYFCASSPWADTQYFGPGTRLTVL.

The chain carries TRBV15 and TRBJ2-3; D may be TRBD2 (5 bases). Germline CDR1 and CDR2: LNHNV and YYDKDF (reference sequence). The CDR3 loop spans 18 amino acids. Trimming took off 0 bases at V and 3 bases at J, with 19 bases between the two ends. This CDR3 reads CATSRDRFGVVGTDTQYF. As DNA, the CDR3 is TGTGCCACCAGCAGAGATCGGTTCGGGGTAGTAGGGACAGATACGCAGTATTTT.

The chain joins TRBV14 to TRBJ2-5; a weak D match, TRBD2 (6 bases). The CDR3 is 16 residues long. Trimming left V 0 bases short and J 9 bases short, with 20 bases between. Germline V CDR1 and CDR2: SGHDN, FVKESK. CDR3 in amino acids: CASSQERGRLREAQYF. The DNA of the CDR3 is TGTGCCAGCAGCCAAGAAAGAGGGAGGCTTAGGGAGGCCCAGTACTTC.

This clone was found a few times. This chain joins TRBV7-2 and TRBJ2-4, with 9 nucleotides matching TRBD2. V gave up 4 bases and J gave up 4 bases; unmatched junction bases: 5. Germline lookup yields CDR1 SGHTA and CDR2 FQGNSA. This CDR3 contains 15 residues. The chain's CDR3 is CASSSASGVKNIQYF. The DNA of the CDR3 is TGTGCCAGCAGCTCCGCTAGCGGGGTTAAAAACATTCAGTACTTC.

The rearrangement links TRBV25-1 to TRBJ2-7, with D uncertain. CDR1 MGHDK and CDR2 SYGVNS come from the germline V gene. The V end was cut by 3 bases, the J end by 1 base, with 7 bases between. This CDR3 region has 13 residues. CDR3 in DNA: TGTGCCAGCAGTGACGGTAGTTCCTACGAGCAGTACTTC. It specifies CASSDGSSYEQYF.

The genes are TRBV11-1 and TRBJ2-1, with D perhaps assigned TRBD1 or TRBD2 (5 bases each). The V gene lost 5 bases and the J gene lost 5 bases, with 22 bases spanning the gap. Per germline, CDR1 SGHAT and CDR2 FQDESV (reference sequence). The CDR3 spans 17 residues. This chain's CDR3 is CASSTRGSTDKDNEQFF. The CDR3 DNA reads TGTGCCAGCAGCACCCGGGGCTCCACGGACAAAGACAATGAGCAGTTCTTC.

This clone was detected only a few times. Just one base apart from a much larger clone, this may be a read error. The genes are TRBV28 and TRBJ2-3; no definite D call. The CDR3 spans 11 residues. V dropped 3 bases and J dropped 2 bases, with 0 bases sitting between them. In germline, CDR1 is MDHEN, CDR2 SYDVKM. CDR3 residues: CASSFTDTQYF. CDR3 coding DNA: TGTGCCAGCAGTTTCACAGATACGCAGTATTTT.